This is a list of T cell receptor beta chains from one sample in a study of CD8 T cells in ankylosing spondylitis. A single record per CDR3 protein comes from TCRdb applying MiXCR to the 5' RACE reads. The sample holds approximately 300,000 distinct CDR3 sequences, less than 10% seen once. The sample comprised blood, either unsorted or a sorted T cell fraction (not recorded which). The receptors were gathered from a male donor with ankylosing spondylitis. Both conserved end residues are part of each CDR3. Each record gives: D gene, clone size, V gene, J gene, CDR3 protein, CDR3 DNA. A D gene is named only where the DNA matches it firmly. Clone size appears in some rows only: once, few, many, or a class for an expanded clone.

-	few	TRBV7-9	TRBJ2-5	CASSLAAEETQYF	TGTGCCAGCAGCTTAGCGGCAGAAGAGACCCAGTACTTC
TRBD1	many	TRBV5-1	TRBJ1-1	CASSRTGTANTEAFF	TGCGCCAGCAGCCGCACCGGGACAGCGAACACTGAAGCTTTCTTT
-	few	TRBV29-1	TRBJ2-1	CSGSGPTYNEQFF	TGCAGCGGCAGCGGGCCAACCTACAATGAGCAGTTCTTC
-	many	TRBV20-1	TRBJ1-1	CSARGRPGPAEAFF	TGCAGTGCTAGAGGTAGGCCCGGGCCCGCTGAAGCTTTCTTT
-	-	TRBV5-1	TRBJ1-3	CASSLAAGHGNTIYF	TGCGCCAGCAGCTTAGCCGCGGGACACGGAAACACCATATATTTT
-	many	TRBV29-1	TRBJ2-1	CSVESSGGGEQFF	TGCAGCGTTGAGTCCAGCGGAGGGGGAGAGCAGTTCTTC
-	many	TRBV6-1	TRBJ1-2	CASSDAGVQTSYGYTF	TGTGCCAGCAGTGATGCCGGGGTCCAGACCTCCTATGGCTACACCTTC
-	few	TRBV5-6	TRBJ2-4	CASILWSAEGNIQYF	TGTGCCAGCATTTTGTGGTCGGCTGAGGGAAACATTCAGTACTTC
-	few	TRBV2	TRBJ2-2	CASNWQGSNTGELFF	TGTGCCAGCAACTGGCAGGGGTCGAACACCGGGGAGCTGTTTTTT
-	few	TRBV12-3/TRBV12-4	TRBJ1-2	CASSSQEIYGYTF	TGTGCCAGCAGTTCCCAGGAGATCTATGGCTACACCTTC
TRBD2	few	TRBV20-1	TRBJ2-1	CSASPSGYNEQFF	TGCAGTGCTAGTCCTAGCGGGTACAATGAGCAGTTCTTC
-	many	TRBV11-2	TRBJ2-1	CASSLRVDGGGEHNEQFF	TGTGCCAGCAGCTTAAGGGTAGACGGTGGCGGGGAACACAATGAGCAGTTCTTC
TRBD2	few	TRBV29-1	TRBJ2-3	CSVATLRLAVSTDTQYF	TGCAGCGTTGCAACCTTGCGACTAGCGGTTAGCACAGATACGCAGTATTTT
-	few	TRBV14	TRBJ2-7	CASSLGASYHEQYF	TGTGCCAGCAGCCTAGGGGCTTCTTATCACGAGCAGTACTTC
-	many	TRBV18	TRBJ1-6	CASSPGDSPLHF	TGTGCCAGCTCACCAGGAGATTCACCCCTCCACTTT
-	-	TRBV7-6	TRBJ2-3	CASSLGGPDTQYF	TGTGCCAGCAGCTTAGGGGGCCCAGATACGCAGTATTTT